Listed below are T cell receptor beta chains from one sample, sequenced in a study of blood T cell repertoires in COVID-19. TCRdb's table, derived via immunoSEQ multiplex PCR, lists solely in-frame clones and lacks some. The table has over 30,000 clones, 90% seen once; the top ten hold roughly 20%. The sample taken for sequencing was peripheral blood. These receptors were taken from an older man with acute or convalescent COVID-19. The CDR3 runs from the conserved cysteine through the conserved F or W. A D gene is named only where the DNA matches it firmly. Some rows have no size entry. The others give once, few or many, or a class for an expanded clone.

clone size: .; J gene: TRBJ2-2; V gene: TRBV7-3; D gene: TRBD2; CDR3 DNA: TGTGCCAGCAGCTCCGGGACTAGCGACATCGGGGAGCTGTTTTTT; CDR3 protein: CASSSGTSDIGELFF
clone size: .; J gene: TRBJ2-1; V gene: TRBV5-1; D gene: TRBD2; CDR3 DNA: TGCGCCAGCAGCTTCGGGACTAGCGGGGGGGCCAATGAGCAGTTCTTC; CDR3 protein: CASSFGTSGGANEQFF
clone size: few; J gene: TRBJ2-7; V gene: TRBV2; D gene: TRBD2; CDR3 DNA: TGTGCCAGCAGGGGACTAGCGGGGTTCCGCTACGAGCAGTACTTC; CDR3 protein: CASRGLAGFRYEQYF
clone size: .; J gene: TRBJ1-3; V gene: TRBV18; D gene: .; CDR3 DNA: TGTGCCAGCTCACCCGGCGGGGGTGGAAACACCATATATTTT; CDR3 protein: CASSPGGGGNTIYF
clone size: once; J gene: TRBJ2-5; V gene: TRBV5-6; D gene: .; CDR3 DNA: TGTGCCAGCAGGGACGGAGGGGGGGCCCAGGAGACCCAGTACTTC; CDR3 protein: CASRDGGGAQETQYF
clone size: .; J gene: TRBJ1-5; V gene: TRBV7-2; D gene: .; CDR3 DNA: TGTGCCAGCAGCTTAACCCTAGGAGCAGGAGGGACCCAGCATTTT; CDR3 protein: CASSLTLGAGGTQHF
clone size: .; J gene: TRBJ1-6; V gene: TRBV5-8; D gene: .; CDR3 DNA: TGTGCCAGCAGCTTTTCGGGAGGGGGTGACAACTCTTCACCCCTCCACTTT; CDR3 protein: CASSFSGGGDNSSPLHF
clone size: .; J gene: TRBJ1-5; V gene: TRBV29-1; D gene: TRBD1; CDR3 DNA: TGCAGCGTTGGGGATCGGGACAGGGGGGAAGTCAATCAGCCCCAGCATTTT; CDR3 protein: CSVGDRDRGEVNQPQHF
clone size: .; J gene: TRBJ1-2; V gene: TRBV24-1; D gene: .; CDR3 DNA: TGTGCCACCAGTGATCCTCAACAGGGAAGCTATGGCTACACCTTC; CDR3 protein: CATSDPQQGSYGYTF
clone size: .; J gene: TRBJ2-3; V gene: TRBV4-2; D gene: TRBD2; CDR3 DNA: TGTGCCAGCAGCCCTGGGGGGGGTACTAGTATCGATACGCAGTATTTT; CDR3 protein: CASSPGGGTSIDTQYF
clone size: .; J gene: TRBJ1-1; V gene: TRBV1; D gene: .; CDR3 DNA: TGCACCAGCAGCCAGGTGCCGGACAGGCCACCGAACACTGAAGCTTTCTTT; CDR3 protein: CTSSQVPDRPPNTEAFF
clone size: .; J gene: TRBJ2-3; V gene: TRBV7-6; D gene: TRBD2; CDR3 DNA: TGTGCCAGCAGCGCGCGACTAGCGGGGGGAACAGATACGCAGTATTTT; CDR3 protein: CASSARLAGGTDTQYF
clone size: .; J gene: TRBJ1-1; V gene: TRBV28; D gene: TRBD1; CDR3 DNA: TGTGCCAGCAGTTGGCGACAGGGCGAAGCTTTCTTT; CDR3 protein: CASSWRQGEAFF
clone size: .; J gene: TRBJ1-5; V gene: TRBV2; D gene: .; CDR3 DNA: TGTGCCAGCAGTCCACGACAGATAAATCAGCCCCAGCATTTT; CDR3 protein: CASSPRQINQPQHF